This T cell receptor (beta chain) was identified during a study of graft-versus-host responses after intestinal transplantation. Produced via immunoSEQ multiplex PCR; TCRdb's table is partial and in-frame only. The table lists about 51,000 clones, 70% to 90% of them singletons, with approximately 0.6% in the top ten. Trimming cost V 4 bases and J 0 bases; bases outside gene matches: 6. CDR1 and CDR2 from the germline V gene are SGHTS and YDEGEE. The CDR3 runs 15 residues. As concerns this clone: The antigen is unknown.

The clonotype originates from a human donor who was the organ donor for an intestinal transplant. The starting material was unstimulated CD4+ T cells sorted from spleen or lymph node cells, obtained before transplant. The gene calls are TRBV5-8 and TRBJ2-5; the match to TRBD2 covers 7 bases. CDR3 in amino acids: CASSLIAGHQETQYF. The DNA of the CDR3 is TGTGCCAGCAGCCTTATAGCGGGTCACCAAGAGACCCAGTACTTC.